Following are 8 T cell receptor beta chains from one sample sequenced in a study. TCRdb redid the calling of the RT-PCR reads with MiXCR, one entry per CDR3 protein. The sample carries about 680,000 distinct CDR3 sequences, approximately 15% recorded once. The source material was memory CD4+ T cells from blood. These receptors all stem from a female donor in good health, serving as a healthy control.

The chain employs TRBV4-1 and TRBJ1-1, with TRBD1 as a possible D gene (5 bases). CDR1 MGHRA and CDR2 YSYEKL come from the germline V gene. With 4 bases removed from V and 3 bases from J, the gap between germline ends came to 15 bases. CDR3 length equals 15 residues. The CDR3 DNA follows: TGCGCCAGCAGCCTCACCGGGACTCCGGACACTGAAGCTTTCTTT. It codes for CASSLTGTPDTEAFF.

In nucleotides, the CDR3 is TGTGCCAGCACCCCAACGGGTGGGCACACTGAAGCTTTCTTT. As protein: CASTPTGGHTEAFF. This chain uses TRBV12-3 or TRBV12-4 with TRBJ1-1, with unresolved D. V was shortened by 7 bases and J by 3 bases, with 15 bases between the two germline ends. The CDR3 totals 14 residues.

J is TRBJ1-4 and V is TRBV5-1; 12 bases match TRBD1. From germline, CDR1 is SGHRS and CDR2 YFSETQ. The CDR3 extends over 18 amino acids. After removal of 5 bases from V and 8 bases from J, the junction contained 16 bases not matched to a gene. This CDR3 is CASRPTGTGGALGEKLFF. The CDR3 nucleotides are TGCGCCAGCAGGCCCACCGGGACAGGGGGCGCGTTGGGCGAAAAACTGTTTTTT.

This clonotype was picked up a small number of times. One end of the junction is discordant with germline, which a read error may explain. The gene calls are TRBV6-1 and TRBJ2-3; 7 positions match TRBD1. CDR3 length equals 13 residues. Germline V gene data show CDR1 as MNHNS and CDR2 as SASEGT. The CDR3 DNA sequence: TGTGCCAGCCAGAAACCGGGGACAGAGACGCAGTATTTT. Translation: CASQKPGTETQYF.

The sample holds a few counts of this clonotype. The CDR3 DNA follows: TGTGCCAGCAGGCGACAGGGTCCATCAGAGCCCCAGCATTTT. Its protein product is CASRRQGPSEPQHF. V usage is TRBV6-5 and J usage is TRBJ1-5, with 7 positions matching TRBD1. Germline V CDR1 and CDR2: MNHEY, SVGAGI. V shed 6 bases and J 8 bases; nucleotides not matched to a gene: 10. This CDR3 has 14 residues.

J is TRBJ2-5 and V is TRBV12-3 or TRBV12-4; the D gene could be TRBD1 or TRBD2 (5 bases each). V gave up 5 bases and J gave up 5 bases, with 21 bases separating them. The CDR3 is 16 residues long. The CDR3 DNA reads TGTGCCAGCAGTCCCCCCGCGTTTTGGGGCGGGGAGACCCAGTACTTC. As protein: CASSPPAFWGGETQYF.

The chain links TRBV5-1 to TRBJ1-2, with D maybe TRBD1 (5 bases). V was cut by 4 bases and J by 8 bases, with 15 bases left in between. Germline CDR1 is SGHRS and CDR2 is YFSETQ. The CDR3 extends over 13 amino acids. CDR3 protein: CASSLGTDDGYTF. CDR3 DNA: TGCGCCAGCAGCCTCGGGACTGATGACGGCTACACCTTC.

The sample holds many counts of this clonotype. V is TRBV12-3 or TRBV12-4 and J is TRBJ1-6, with D perhaps matching TRBD1 (6 bases). V was clipped by 3 bases and J by 13 bases, with 16 bases between them. The CDR3 has 14 amino acids. CDR3 residues: CASSFGTGFAPLHF. The CDR3 coding sequence is TGTGCCAGCAGTTTTGGAACAGGGTTTGCCCCCCTCCACTTT.